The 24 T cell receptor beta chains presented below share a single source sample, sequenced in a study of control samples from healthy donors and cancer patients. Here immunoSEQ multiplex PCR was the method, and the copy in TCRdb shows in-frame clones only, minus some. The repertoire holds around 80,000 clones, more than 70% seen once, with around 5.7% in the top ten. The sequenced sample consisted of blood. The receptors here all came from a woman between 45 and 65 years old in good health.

Here the CDR3 reads CASSLAGGGFEAFF. In DNA, the CDR3 is TGCGCCAGCAGCTTGGCCGGAGGGGGTTTTGAAGCTTTCTTT. The chain carries TRBV5-1 and TRBJ1-1; perhaps TRBD1 as D (6 bases). The CDR3 length is 14 residues. With 0 bases removed from V and 7 bases from J, the gap between germline ends came to 13 bases. Germline values: CDR1 SGHRS, CDR2 YFSETQ.

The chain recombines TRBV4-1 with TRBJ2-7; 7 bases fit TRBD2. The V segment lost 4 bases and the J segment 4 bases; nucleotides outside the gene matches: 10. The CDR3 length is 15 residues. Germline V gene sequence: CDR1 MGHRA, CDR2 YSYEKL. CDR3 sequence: CASSPREGFGYEQYF. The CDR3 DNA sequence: TGCGCCAGCAGCCCCAGGGAGGGGTTCGGGTACGAGCAGTACTTC.

The CDR3 sequence is CSVGESNTEAFF. The CDR3 nucleotides are TGCAGCGTTGGTGAATCTAACACTGAAGCTTTCTTT. V is TRBV29-1 and J is TRBJ1-1; no firm D call. Germline V gene sequence: CDR1 SQVTM, CDR2 ANQGSEA. CDR3 length: 12 residues. V was cut by 4 bases and J by 2 bases, with 8 bases left in between.

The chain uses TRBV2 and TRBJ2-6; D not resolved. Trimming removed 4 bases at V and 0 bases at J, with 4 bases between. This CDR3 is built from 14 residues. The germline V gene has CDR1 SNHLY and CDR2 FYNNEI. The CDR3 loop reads CASSVSSGANVLTF. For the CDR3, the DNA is TGTGCCAGCAGTGTTAGCTCTGGGGCCAACGTCCTGACTTTC. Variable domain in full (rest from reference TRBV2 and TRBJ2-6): EPEVTQTPSHQVTQMGQEVILRCVPISNHLYFYWYRQILGQKVEFLVSFYNNEISEKSEIFDDQFSVERPDGSNFTLKIRSTKLEDSAMYFCASSVSSGANVLTFGAGSRLTVL.

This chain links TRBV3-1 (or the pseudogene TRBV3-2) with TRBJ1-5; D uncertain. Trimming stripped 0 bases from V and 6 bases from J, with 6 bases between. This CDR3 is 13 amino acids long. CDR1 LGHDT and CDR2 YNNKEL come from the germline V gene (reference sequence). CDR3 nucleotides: TGTGCCAGCAGCCAAGACGAGATTCAGCCCCAGCATTTT. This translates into CASSQDEIQPQHF.

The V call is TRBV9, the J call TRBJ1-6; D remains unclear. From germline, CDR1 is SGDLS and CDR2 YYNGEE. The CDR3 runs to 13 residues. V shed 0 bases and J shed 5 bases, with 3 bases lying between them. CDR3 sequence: CASSVGHNSPLHF. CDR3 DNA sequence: TGTGCCAGCAGCGTAGGACATAATTCACCCCTCCACTTT.

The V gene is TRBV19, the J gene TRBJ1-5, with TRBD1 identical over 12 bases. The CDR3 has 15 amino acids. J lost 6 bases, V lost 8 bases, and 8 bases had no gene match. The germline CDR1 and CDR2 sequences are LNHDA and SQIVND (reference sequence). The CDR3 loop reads CASCPGTGGAQPQHF. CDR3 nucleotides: TGTGCCAGTTGCCCCGGGACAGGGGGCGCTCAGCCCCAGCATTTT.

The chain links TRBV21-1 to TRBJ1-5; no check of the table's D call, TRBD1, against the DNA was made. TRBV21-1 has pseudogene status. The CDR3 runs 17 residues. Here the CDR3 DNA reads TGTGCCAGCAGCCTCTCGAAACAGGGGGAGGTCAATCAGCCCCAGCATTTT. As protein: CASSLSKQGEVNQPQHF.

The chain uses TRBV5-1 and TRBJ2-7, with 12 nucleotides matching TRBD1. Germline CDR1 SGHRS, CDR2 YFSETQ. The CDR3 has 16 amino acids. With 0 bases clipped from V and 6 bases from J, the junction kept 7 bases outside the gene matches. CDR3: CASSLGGTGGLREQYF. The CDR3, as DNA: TGCGCCAGCAGCTTGGGGGGGACAGGGGGCTTACGCGAGCAGTACTTC.

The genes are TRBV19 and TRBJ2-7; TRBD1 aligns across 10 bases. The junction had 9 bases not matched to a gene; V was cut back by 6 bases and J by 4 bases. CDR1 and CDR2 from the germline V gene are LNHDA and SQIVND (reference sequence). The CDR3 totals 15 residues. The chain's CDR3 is CASRSSGTGVYEQYF. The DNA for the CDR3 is TGTGCCAGTAGATCCTCTGGGACAGGGGTGTACGAGCAGTACTTC.

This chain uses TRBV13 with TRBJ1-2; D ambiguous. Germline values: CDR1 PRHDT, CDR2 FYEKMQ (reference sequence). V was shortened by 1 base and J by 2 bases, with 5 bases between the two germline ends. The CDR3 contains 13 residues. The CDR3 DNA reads TGTGCCAGCAGCTTAGAGGGAAACTATGGCTACACCTTC. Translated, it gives CASSLEGNYGYTF.

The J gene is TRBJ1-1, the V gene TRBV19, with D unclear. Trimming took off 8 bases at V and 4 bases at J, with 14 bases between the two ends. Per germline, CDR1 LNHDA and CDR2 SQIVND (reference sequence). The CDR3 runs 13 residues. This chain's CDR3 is CASASGYSTEAFF. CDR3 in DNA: TGTGCCAGTGCGAGCGGGTATAGCACTGAAGCTTTCTTT.

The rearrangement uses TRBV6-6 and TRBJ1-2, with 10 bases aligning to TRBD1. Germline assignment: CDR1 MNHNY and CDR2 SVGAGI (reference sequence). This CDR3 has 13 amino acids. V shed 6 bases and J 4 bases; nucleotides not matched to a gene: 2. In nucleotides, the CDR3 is TGTGCCAGCAGGGGACAGGGGACCTATGGCTACACCTTC. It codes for CASRGQGTYGYTF.

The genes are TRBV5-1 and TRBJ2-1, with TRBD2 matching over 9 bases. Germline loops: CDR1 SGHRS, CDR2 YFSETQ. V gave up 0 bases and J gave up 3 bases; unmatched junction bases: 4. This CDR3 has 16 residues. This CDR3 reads CASSLGGLADYNEQFF. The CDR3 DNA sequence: TGCGCCAGCAGCTTGGGGGGACTAGCAGACTACAATGAGCAGTTCTTC.

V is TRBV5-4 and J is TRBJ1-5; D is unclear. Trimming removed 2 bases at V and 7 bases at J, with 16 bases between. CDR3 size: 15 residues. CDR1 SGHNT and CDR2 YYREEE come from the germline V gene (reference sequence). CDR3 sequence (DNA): TGTGCCAGCAGCTTTTCCCCGGGGTTGGGCCAGCCCCAGCATTTT. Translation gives CASSFSPGLGQPQHF.

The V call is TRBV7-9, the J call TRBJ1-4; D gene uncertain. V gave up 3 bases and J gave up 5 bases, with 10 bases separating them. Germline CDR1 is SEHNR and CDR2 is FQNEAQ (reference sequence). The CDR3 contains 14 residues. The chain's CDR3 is CASSFSDGNEKLFF. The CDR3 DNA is TGTGCCAGCAGCTTCAGTGACGGGAATGAAAAACTGTTTTTT.

CDR3 nucleotide sequence: TGCAGTGCTAGTCTCCCGGGGACAGTGGGCGGCTACACCTTC. Its protein product is CSASLPGTVGGYTF. The genes are TRBV20-1 and TRBJ1-2; TRBD1 agrees at 7 bases. The CDR3 has 14 residues. The V and J ends lost 3 bases and 8 bases, in that order; junction bases with no gene match: 12. CDR1 DFQATT and CDR2 SNEGSKA come from the germline V gene (reference sequence).

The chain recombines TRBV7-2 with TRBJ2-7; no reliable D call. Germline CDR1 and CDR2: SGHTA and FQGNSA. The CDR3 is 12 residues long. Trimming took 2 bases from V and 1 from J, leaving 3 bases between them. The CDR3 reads CASSLRSYEQYF. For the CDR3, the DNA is TGTGCCAGCAGCTTAAGGTCCTACGAGCAGTACTTC.

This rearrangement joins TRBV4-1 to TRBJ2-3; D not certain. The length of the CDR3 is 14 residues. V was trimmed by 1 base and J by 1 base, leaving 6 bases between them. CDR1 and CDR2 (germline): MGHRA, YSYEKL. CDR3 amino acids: CASSQAPGTDTQYF. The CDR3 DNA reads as TGCGCCAGCAGCCAAGCACCTGGCACAGATACGCAGTATTTT.

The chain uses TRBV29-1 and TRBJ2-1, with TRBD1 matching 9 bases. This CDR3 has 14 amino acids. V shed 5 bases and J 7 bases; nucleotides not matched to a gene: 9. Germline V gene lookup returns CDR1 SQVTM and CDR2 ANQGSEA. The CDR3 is CSVHRQGGKNEQFF. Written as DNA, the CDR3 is TGCAGCGTTCATCGACAGGGGGGAAAAAATGAGCAGTTCTTC.

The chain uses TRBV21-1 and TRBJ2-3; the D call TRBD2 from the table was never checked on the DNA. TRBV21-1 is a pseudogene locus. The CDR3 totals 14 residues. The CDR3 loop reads CASSLTGDTDTQYF. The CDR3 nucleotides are TGTGCCAGCAGCCTAACCGGGGACACAGATACGCAGTATTTT.

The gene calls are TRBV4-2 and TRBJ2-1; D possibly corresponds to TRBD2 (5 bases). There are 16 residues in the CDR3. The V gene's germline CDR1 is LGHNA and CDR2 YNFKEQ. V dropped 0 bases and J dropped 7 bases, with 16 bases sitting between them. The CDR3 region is CASSQDLVGVENEQFF. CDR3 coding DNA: TGTGCCAGCAGCCAAGATCTGGTCGGGGTTGAGAATGAGCAGTTCTTC.

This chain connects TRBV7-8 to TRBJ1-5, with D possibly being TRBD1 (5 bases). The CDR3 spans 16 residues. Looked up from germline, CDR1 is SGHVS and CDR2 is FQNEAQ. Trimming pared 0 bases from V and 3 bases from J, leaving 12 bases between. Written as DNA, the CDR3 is TGTGCCAGCAGCTTAGCTGGGGGTAGGGACAATCAGCCCCAGCATTTT. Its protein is CASSLAGGRDNQPQHF.

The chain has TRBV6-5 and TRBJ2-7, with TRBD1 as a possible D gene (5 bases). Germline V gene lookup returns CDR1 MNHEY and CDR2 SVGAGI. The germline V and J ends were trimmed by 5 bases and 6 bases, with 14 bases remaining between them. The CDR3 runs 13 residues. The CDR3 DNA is TGTGCCAGCAGTCAAACCGGACACGGCGAGCAGTACTTC. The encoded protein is CASSQTGHGEQYF.